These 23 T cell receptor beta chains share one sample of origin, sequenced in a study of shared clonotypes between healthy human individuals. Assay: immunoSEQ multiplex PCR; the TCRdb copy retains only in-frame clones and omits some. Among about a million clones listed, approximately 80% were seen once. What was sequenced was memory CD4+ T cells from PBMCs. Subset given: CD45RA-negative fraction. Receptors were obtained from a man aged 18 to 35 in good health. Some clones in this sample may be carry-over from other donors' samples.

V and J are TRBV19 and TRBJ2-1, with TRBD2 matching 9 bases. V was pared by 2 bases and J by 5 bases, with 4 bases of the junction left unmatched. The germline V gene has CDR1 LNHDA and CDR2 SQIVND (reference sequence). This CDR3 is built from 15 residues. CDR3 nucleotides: TGTGCCAGTAGTATAAATGCGGGAGGGCACAATGAGCAGTTCTTC. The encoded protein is CASSINAGGHNEQFF.

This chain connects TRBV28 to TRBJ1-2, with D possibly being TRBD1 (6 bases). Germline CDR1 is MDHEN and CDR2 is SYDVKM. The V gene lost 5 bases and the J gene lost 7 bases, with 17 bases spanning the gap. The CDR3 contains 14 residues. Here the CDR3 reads CASSPSSQGIGYTF. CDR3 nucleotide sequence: TGTGCCAGCAGTCCATCATCACAGGGAATTGGCTACACCTTC.

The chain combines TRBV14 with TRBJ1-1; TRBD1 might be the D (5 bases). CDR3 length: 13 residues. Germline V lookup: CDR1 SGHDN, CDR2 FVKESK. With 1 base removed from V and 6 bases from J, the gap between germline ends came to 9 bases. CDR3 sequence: CASSQVWGAEAFF. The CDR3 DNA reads TGTGCCAGCAGCCAAGTGTGGGGCGCTGAAGCTTTCTTT.

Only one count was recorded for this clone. For the CDR3, the DNA is TGTGCCACCAGCAGAGAGAGGGAGGGGACCCAGTACTTC. This gives the protein CATSREREGTQYF. The chain joins TRBV15 to TRBJ2-5, with 7 bases fitting TRBD2. The CDR3 runs to 13 residues. Germline V CDR1 and CDR2: LNHNV, YYDKDF (reference sequence). Losses at the gene ends were 0 bases for V and 7 bases for J; bases not matched to a gene: 2.

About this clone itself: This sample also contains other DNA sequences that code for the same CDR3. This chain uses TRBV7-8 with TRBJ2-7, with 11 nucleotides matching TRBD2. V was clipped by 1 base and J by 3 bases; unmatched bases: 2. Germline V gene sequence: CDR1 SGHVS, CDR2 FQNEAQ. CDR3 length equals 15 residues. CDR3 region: CASSLGGTSGYEQYF. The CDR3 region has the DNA TGTGCCAGCAGCTTAGGCGGGACTAGCGGCTACGAGCAGTACTTC.

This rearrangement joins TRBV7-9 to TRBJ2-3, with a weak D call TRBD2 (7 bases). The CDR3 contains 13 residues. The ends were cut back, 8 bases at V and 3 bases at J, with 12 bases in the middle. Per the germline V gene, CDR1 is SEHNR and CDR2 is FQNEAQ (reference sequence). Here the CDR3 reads CASGGRGTDTQYF. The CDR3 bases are TGTGCCAGCGGAGGGAGGGGGACAGATACGCAGTATTTT.

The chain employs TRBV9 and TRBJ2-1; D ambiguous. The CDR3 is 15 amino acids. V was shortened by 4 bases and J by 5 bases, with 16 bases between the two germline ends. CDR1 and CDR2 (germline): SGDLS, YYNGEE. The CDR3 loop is CASSFSPAVDNEQFF. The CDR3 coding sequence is TGTGCCAGCAGCTTCAGTCCCGCGGTGGACAATGAGCAGTTCTTC.

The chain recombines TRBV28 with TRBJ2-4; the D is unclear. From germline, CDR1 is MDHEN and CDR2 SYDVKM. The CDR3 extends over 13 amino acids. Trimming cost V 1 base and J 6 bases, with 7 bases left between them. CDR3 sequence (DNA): TGTGCCAGCAGTTTATATGCCCTAAACATTCAGTACTTC. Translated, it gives CASSLYALNIQYF.

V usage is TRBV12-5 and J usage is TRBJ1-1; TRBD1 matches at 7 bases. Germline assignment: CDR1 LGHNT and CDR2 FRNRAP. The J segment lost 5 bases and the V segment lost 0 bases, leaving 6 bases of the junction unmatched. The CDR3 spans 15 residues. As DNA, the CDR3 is TGTGCTAGTGGTTTGGTCTCAGGGGGTGTTACTGAAGCTTTCTTT. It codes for CASGLVSGGVTEAFF.

The CDR3 sequence: CASSALREGTDTQYF. The CDR3 nucleotides read TGTGCCAGCAGCGCCTTGAGGGAGGGCACAGATACGCAGTATTTT. The J gene is TRBJ2-3, the V gene TRBV9, with a weak D call TRBD2 (6 bases). V was clipped by 3 bases and J by 1 base, with 12 bases between them. Germline lookup yields CDR1 SGDLS and CDR2 YYNGEE. This CDR3 spans 15 amino acids.

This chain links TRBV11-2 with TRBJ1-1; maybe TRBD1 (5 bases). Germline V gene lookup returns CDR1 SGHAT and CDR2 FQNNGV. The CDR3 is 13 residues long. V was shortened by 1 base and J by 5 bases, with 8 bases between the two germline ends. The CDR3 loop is CASSLAQGTEAFF. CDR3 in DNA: TGTGCCAGCAGCTTAGCCCAGGGAACTGAAGCTTTCTTT.

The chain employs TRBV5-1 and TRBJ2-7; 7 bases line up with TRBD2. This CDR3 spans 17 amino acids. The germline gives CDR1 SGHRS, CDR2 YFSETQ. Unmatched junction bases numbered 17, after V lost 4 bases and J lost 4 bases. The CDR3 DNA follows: TGCGCCAGCAGCCCCGCGAATCTGGGCGCGGGGGTATACGAGCAGTACTTC. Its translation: CASSPANLGAGVYEQYF.

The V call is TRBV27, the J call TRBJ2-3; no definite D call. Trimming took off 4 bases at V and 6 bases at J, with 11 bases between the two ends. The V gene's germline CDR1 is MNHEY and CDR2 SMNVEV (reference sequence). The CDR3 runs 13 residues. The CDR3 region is CASSWSGQDTQYF. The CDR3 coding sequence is TGTGCCAGCAGTTGGTCCGGTCAGGATACGCAGTATTTT.

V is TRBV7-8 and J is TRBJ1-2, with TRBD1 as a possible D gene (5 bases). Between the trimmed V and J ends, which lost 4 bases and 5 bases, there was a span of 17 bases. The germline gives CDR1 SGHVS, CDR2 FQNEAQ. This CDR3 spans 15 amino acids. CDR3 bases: TGTGCCAGCAGCTCTGTTCCGGGGCCTCAATATGGCTACACCTTC. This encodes CASSSVPGPQYGYTF.

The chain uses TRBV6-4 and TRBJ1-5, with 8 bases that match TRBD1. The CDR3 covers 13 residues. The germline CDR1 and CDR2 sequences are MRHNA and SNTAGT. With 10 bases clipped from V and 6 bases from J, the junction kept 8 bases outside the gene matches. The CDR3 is CATRDRGGQPQHF. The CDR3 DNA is TGTGCCACCAGAGACAGGGGAGGTCAGCCCCAGCATTTT.

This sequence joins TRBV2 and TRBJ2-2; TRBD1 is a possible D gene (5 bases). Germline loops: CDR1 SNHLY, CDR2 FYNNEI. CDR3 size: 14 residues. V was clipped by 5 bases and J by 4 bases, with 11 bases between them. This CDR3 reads CASSYYTGTGELFF. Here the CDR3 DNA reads TGTGCCAGCAGTTATTATACAGGCACCGGGGAGCTGTTTTTT.

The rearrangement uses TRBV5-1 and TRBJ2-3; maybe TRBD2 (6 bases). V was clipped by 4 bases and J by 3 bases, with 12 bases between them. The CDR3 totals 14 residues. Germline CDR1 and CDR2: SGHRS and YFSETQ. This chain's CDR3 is CASSAGTLTDTQYF. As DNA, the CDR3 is TGCGCCAGCAGCGCCGGGACTCTAACAGATACGCAGTATTTT.

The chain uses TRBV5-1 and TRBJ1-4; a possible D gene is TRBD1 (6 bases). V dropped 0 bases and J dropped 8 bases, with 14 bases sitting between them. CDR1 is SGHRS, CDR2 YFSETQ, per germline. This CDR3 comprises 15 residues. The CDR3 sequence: CASSLDGGSREKLFF. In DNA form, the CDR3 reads TGCGCCAGCAGCTTGGACGGGGGCTCGCGGGAAAAACTGTTTTTT.

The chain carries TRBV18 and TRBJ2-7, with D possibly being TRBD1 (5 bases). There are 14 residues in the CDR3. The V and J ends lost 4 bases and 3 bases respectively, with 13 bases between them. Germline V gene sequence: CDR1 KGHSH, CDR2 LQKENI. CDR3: CASSQGYQDYEQYF. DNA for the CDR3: TGTGCCAGCTCACAGGGGTACCAGGACTACGAGCAGTACTTC.

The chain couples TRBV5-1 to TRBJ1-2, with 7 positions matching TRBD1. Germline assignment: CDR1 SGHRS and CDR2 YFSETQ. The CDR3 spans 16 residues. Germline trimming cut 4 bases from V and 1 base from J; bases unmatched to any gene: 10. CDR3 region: CASSTRYRGLNYGYTF. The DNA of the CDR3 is TGCGCCAGCAGCACCAGGTACAGGGGCCTTAACTATGGCTACACCTTC. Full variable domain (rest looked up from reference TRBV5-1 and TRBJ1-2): KAGVTQTPRYLIKTRGQQVTLSCSPISGHRSVSWYQQTPGQGLQFLFEYFSETQRNKGNFPGRFSGRQFSNSRSEMNVSTLELGDSALYLCASSTRYRGLNYGYTFGSGTRLTVV.

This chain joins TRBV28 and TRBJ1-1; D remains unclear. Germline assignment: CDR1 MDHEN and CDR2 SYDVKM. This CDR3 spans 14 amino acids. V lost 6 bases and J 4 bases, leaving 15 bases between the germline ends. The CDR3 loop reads CASSQPLTTTEAFF. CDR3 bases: TGTGCCAGCAGCCAACCGCTAACGACCACTGAAGCTTTCTTT.

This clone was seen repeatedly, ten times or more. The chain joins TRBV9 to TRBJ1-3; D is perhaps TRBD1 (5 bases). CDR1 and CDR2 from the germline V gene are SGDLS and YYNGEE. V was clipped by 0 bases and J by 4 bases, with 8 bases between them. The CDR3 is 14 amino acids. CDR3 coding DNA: TGTGCCAGCAGCGTAGCAGGGAGGGGAAACACCATATATTTT. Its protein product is CASSVAGRGNTIYF.

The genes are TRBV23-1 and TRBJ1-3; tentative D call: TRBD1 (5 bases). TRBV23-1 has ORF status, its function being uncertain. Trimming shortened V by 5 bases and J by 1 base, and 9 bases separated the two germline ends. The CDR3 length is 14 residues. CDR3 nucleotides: TGCGCCAGCAGTTCACAGGAGTCTGGAAACACCATATATTTT. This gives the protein CASSSQESGNTIYF.